The source of this T cell receptor beta chain is a study of long-term antiretroviral therapy in people with HIV. Study-wide background: About a decade before 2015, the earliest samples were taken when ART was typically delayed. Findings and caveats of the study: ART adherence, viral resistance and therapy changes went undocumented. After ART, diversity increased yet remained lower than transplant donor controls.

As to this clone: Its specificity is not known.

Researchers ran immunoSEQ v3.0 at survey level. The table came from immunoSEQ multiplex PCR; TCRdb's copy has only in-frame clones and leaves some out. This sample has more than 15,000 clones, with 85% to 90% found just once. The CDR3 has 15 residues. V dropped 0 bases and J dropped 8 bases, with 13 bases sitting between them. CDR1 and CDR2 from the germline V gene are SGHDN and FVKESK. At minimum, one pre-ART and two post-ART PBMC samples were obtained from each donor. The sequence was obtained from a woman aged 30 to 39 with HIV. Source: unsorted PBMCs, taken more than 2.2 years before starting antiretroviral therapy. The V call is TRBV14, the J call TRBJ1-4; D may be TRBD1 (6 bases). CDR3 region: CASSQDPGAGEKLFF. CDR3 coding DNA: TGTGCCAGCAGCCAAGATCCAGGGGCGGGCGAAAAACTGTTTTTT.